These T cell receptor beta chains were read from a single sample in a study of shared T cell receptors in the human thymus. Libraries were prepared by immunoSEQ multiplex PCR; TCRdb keeps only in-frame clonotypes and omits some of them. The data hold about 380,000 clones, with approximately 95% observed a single time. Sample: thymocytes. Every receptor here comes from a human donor. The conserved cysteine and the conserved F or W are not part of the CDR3 here. A D gene is named only where the DNA matches it firmly. A clone size is listed for some rows: how often the clone was seen (once, few, many), or a class if it is expanded.

d_gene	len	v_gene	abundance	j_gene	CDR3aa
TRBD2	14	TRBV30	NA	TRBJ2-3	AWSQPTSGLTDTQY
TRBD1	16	TRBV27	NA	TRBJ1-4	ASSRNKDRGGFNEKLF
NA	12	TRBV5-1	NA	TRBJ2-2	ASSFRANTGELF
NA	13	TRBV30	NA	TRBJ2-1	AWRVGGDSYNEQF
TRBD1	11	TRBV5-1	NA	TRBJ2-5	ASSRDRGETQY
TRBD1	10	TRBV10-3	once	TRBJ2-3	AIRDRGDTQY
TRBD1	13	TRBV6-1	NA	TRBJ1-2	ASSDQGQGLWGYA
TRBD1	15	TRBV5-1	NA	TRBJ2-5	ASSFLTGGGLEETQY
NA	8	TRBV20-1	few	TRBJ2-5	SAREETQY
NA	11	TRBV27	NA	TRBJ2-7	ASSLSRGLEQY
TRBD2	18	TRBV9	NA	TRBJ2-1	ASSVVPLTSGGGTDNEQF
TRBD1	12	TRBV29-1	NA	TRBJ2-7	SVRPLTGIYEQY
TRBD2	14	TRBV28	NA	TRBJ2-7	ASRRGSGRPSYEQY
NA	14	TRBV10-1	NA	TRBJ2-1	ASSETVLRPYNEQF
NA	12	TRBV11-2	NA	TRBJ1-1	ASRRRTENTEAF
TRBD2	13	TRBV28	once	TRBJ2-1	ASNPTSASYNEQF
TRBD2	14	TRBV7-9	NA	TRBJ2-3	ASSFLLAGEKDTQY
TRBD1	13	TRBV7-9	NA	TRBJ2-7	ASSHPRDRDYEQY
NA	12	TRBV7-6	NA	TRBJ2-5	ASSLGKHQETQY
NA	13	TRBV10-3	once	TRBJ2-7	ASSSPGPDSYEQY
NA	14	TRBV5-4	NA	TRBJ2-1	ASTPPGRGTYNEQF
NA	8	TRBV27	once	TRBJ2-3	ASSGDTQY
NA	10	TRBV7-2	once	TRBJ2-5	ASSPISETQY
NA	13	TRBV5-1	NA	TRBJ2-1	ASSALAYSYNEQF